The subject of this entry is one T cell receptor (beta chain). The antigen is not known. The junction differs from germline at one of its ends, possibly a read error. Germline CDR1 reads SGHVS; CDR2 reads FQNEAQ. The CDR3 totals 16 residues. This sample was taken from a study of cytomegalovirus exposure and HLA in healthy donors. PCR amplification relied on 60 Vbeta primers (plus 13 Jbeta primers). Authors' data handling: Later analysis identified tens of millions of unique TCR beta chains, some 10 million shared. TCRdb keeps only in-frame clones here, not all; method: immunoSEQ multiplex PCR. V and J calls and clone size are copied from that table; D and trimming were computed from the DNA. The table records roughly 150,000 clones, approximately 80% of them present only once. Study results and caveats: A missense variant in DCLRE1C was later tied to TCR beta V- and J-gene trimming. The later analysis indicated that the majority of CMV-associated TCR beta chains appeared HLA-restricted.

Sample: PBMCs. The sequence was collected from a woman younger than 35 in good health and CMV-seronegative. The chain has TRBV7-8 and TRBJ2-2; D call uncertain. CDR3 coding DNA: TGTGCCAGCACCTTAGACGGTTCCGCGAACACCGGGGAGCTGTTTTTT. Its translation: CASTLDGSANTGELFF.